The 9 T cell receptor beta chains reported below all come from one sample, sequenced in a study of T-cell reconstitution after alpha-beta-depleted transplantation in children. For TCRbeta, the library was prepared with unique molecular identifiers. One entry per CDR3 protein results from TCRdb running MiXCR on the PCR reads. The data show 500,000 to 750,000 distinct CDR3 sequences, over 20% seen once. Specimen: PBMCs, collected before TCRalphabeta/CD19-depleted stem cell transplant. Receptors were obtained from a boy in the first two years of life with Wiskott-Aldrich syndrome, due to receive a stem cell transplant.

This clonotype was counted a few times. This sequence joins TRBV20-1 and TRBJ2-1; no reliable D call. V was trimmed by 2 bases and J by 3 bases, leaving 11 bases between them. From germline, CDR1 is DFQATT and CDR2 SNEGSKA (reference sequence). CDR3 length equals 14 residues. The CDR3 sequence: CSARPSVNYNEQFF. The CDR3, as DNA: TGCAGTGCTAGACCGAGCGTTAACTACAATGAGCAGTTCTTC.

CDR3 residues: CASRGQNRLETQYF. The CDR3 DNA is TGCGCCAGCAGGGGCCAGAACCGGCTGGAGACCCAGTACTTC. The chain combines TRBV5-1 with TRBJ2-5; D is uncertain. The CDR3 spans 14 residues. Trimming removed 5 bases from V and 5 bases from J, with 16 bases in between. Germline CDR1 SGHRS, CDR2 YFSETQ. The whole variable domain, filled in from reference TRBV5-1 and TRBJ2-5, reads KAGVTQTPRYLIKTRGQQVTLSCSPISGHRSVSWYQQTPGQGLQFLFEYFSETQRNKGNFPGRFSGRQFSNSRSEMNVSTLELGDSALYLCASRGQNRLETQYFGPGTRLLVL.

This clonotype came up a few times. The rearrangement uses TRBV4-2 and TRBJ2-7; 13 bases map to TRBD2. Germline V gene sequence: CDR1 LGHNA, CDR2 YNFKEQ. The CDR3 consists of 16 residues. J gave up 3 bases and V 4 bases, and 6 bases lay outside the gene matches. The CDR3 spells CASSLEGTSGDYEQYF. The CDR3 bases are TGTGCCAGCAGCCTAGAGGGGACTAGCGGGGACTACGAGCAGTACTTC.

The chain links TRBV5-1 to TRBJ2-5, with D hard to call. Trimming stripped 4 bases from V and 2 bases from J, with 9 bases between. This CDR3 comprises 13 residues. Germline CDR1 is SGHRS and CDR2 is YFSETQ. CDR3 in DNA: TGCGCCAGCAGCACCCAAGGGCAAGAGACCCAGTACTTC. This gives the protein CASSTQGQETQYF.

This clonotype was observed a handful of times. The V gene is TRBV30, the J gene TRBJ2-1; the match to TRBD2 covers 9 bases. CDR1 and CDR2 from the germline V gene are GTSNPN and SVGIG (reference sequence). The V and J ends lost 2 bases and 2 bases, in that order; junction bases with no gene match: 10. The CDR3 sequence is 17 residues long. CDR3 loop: CAWSRLLREGPYNEQFF. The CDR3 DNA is TGTGCCTGGAGTAGATTATTGCGGGAGGGCCCCTACAATGAGCAGTTCTTC.

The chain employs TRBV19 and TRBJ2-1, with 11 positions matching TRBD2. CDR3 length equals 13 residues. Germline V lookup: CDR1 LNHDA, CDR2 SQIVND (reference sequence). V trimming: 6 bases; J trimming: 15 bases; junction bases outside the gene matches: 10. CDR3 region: CASSASGRPIGFF. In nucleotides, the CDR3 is TGTGCCAGTAGCGCTAGCGGGAGGCCGATTGGGTTCTTC.

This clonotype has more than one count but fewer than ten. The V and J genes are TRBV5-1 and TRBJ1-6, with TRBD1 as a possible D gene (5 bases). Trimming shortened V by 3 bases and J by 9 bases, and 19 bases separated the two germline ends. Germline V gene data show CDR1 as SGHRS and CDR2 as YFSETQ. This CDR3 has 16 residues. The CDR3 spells CASSSSGRPGSSPLHF. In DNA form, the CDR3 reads TGCGCCAGCAGCTCATCGGGACGGCCGGGAAGTTCACCCCTCCACTTT. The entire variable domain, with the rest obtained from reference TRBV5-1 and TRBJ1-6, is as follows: KAGVTQTPRYLIKTRGQQVTLSCSPISGHRSVSWYQQTPGQGLQFLFEYFSETQRNKGNFPGRFSGRQFSNSRSEMNVSTLELGDSALYLCASSSSGRPGSSPLHFGNGTRLTVT.

The CDR3 sequence is CASRQTSGSTDTQYF. Here the CDR3 DNA reads TGTGCCAGCAGACAGACTAGCGGGAGCACAGATACGCAGTATTTT. The chain joins TRBV6-2 or TRBV6-3 to TRBJ2-3, with 10 bases identical to TRBD2. This CDR3 region has 15 residues. Germline V gives CDR1 MNHEY, CDR2 SVGEGT. Germline trimming cut 6 bases from V and 0 bases from J; bases unmatched to any gene: 3.

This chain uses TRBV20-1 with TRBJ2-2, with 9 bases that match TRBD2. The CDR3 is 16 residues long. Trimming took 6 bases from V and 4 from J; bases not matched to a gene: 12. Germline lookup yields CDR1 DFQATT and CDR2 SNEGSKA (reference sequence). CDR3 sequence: CSAKPGGRAGTGELFF. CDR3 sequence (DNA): TGCAGTGCCAAACCTGGCGGGAGGGCTGGCACCGGGGAGCTGTTTTTT.